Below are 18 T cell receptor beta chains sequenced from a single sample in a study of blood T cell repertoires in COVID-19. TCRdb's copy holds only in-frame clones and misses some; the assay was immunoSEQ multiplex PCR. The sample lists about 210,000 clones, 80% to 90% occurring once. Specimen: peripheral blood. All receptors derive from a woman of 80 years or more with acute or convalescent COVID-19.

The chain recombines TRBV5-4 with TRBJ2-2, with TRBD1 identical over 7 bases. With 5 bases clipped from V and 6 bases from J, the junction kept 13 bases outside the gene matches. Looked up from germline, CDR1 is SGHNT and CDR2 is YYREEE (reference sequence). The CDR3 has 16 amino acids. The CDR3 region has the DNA TGTGCCAGCAGTGGTGGGGGACAGACGATCGCCGGGGAGCTGTTTTTT. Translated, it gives CASSGGGQTIAGELFF.

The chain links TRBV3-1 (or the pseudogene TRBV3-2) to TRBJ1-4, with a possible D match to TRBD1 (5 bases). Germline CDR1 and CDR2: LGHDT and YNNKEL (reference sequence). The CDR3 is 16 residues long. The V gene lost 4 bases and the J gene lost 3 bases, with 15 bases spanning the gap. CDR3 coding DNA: TGTGCCAGCAGCCCAAGCTTAGACAGCTCTAATGAAAAACTGTTTTTT. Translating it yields CASSPSLDSSNEKLFF.

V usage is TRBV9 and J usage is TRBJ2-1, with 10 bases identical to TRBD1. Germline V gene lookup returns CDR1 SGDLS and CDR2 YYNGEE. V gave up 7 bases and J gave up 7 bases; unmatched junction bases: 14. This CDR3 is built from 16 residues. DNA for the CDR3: TGTGCCAGCGCCGTGGACGCGGACAGGGGGAAGAATGAGCAGTTCTTC. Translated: CASAVDADRGKNEQFF.

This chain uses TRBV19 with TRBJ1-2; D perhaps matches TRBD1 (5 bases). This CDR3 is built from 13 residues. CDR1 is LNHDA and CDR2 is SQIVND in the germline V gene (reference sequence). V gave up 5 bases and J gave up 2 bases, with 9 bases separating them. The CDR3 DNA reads TGTGCCAGTAGTCCTGACAGAAACTATGGCTACACCTTC. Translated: CASSPDRNYGYTF.

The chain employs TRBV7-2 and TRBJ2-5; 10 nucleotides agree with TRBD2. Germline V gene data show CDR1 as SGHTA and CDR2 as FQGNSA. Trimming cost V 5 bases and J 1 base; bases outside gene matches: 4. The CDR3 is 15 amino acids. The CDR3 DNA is TGTGCCAGCAGCCCCGGACTAGCGGTCCAAGAGACCCAGTACTTC. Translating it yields CASSPGLAVQETQYF.

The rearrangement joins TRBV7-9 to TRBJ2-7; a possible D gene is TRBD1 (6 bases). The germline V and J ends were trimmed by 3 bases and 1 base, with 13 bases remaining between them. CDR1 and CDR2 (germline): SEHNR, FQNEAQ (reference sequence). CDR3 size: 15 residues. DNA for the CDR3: TGTGCCAGCAGCTTCGGCCAGGGGCTGTCCTACGAGCAGTACTTC. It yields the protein CASSFGQGLSYEQYF.

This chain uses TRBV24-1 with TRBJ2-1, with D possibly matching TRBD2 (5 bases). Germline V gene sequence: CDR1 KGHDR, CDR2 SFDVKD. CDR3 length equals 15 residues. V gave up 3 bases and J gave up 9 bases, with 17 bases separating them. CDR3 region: CATSDAGRGMIEQFF. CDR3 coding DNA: TGTGCCACCAGTGATGCCGGACGGGGAATGATTGAGCAGTTCTTC.

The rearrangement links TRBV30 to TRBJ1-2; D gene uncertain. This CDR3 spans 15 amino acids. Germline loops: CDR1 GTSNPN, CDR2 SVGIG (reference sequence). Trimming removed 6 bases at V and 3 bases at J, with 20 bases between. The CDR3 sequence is CACTVVAGGYYGYTF. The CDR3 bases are TGTGCCTGCACTGTCGTGGCAGGAGGATACTATGGCTACACCTTC.

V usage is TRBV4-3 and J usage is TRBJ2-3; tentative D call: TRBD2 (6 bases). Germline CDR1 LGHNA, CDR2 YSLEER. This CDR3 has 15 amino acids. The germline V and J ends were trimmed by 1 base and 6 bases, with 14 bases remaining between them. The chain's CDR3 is CASSQVNRAGDTQYF. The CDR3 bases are TGCGCCAGCAGCCAAGTTAACCGGGCGGGGGATACGCAGTATTTT.

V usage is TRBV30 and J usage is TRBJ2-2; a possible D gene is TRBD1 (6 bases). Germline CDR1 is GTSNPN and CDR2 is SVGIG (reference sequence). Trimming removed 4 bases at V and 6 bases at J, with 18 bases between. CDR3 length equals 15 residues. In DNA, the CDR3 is TGTGCCTGGACGTTACGTGGGAAGGGGGCCGGGGAGCTGTTTTTT. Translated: CAWTLRGKGAGELFF.

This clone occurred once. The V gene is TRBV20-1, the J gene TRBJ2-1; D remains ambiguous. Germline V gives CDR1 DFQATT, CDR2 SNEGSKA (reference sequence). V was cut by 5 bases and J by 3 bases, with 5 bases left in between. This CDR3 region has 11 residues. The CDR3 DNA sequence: TGCAGTGCTGCTAGCTACAATGAGCAGTTCTTC. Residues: CSAASYNEQFF.

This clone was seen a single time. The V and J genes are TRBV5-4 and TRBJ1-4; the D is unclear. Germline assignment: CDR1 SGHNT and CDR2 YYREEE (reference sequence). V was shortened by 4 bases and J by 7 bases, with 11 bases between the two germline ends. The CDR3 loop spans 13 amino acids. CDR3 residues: CASSLKTSEKLFF. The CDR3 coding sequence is TGTGCCAGCAGCCTGAAAACAAGTGAAAAACTGTTTTTT.

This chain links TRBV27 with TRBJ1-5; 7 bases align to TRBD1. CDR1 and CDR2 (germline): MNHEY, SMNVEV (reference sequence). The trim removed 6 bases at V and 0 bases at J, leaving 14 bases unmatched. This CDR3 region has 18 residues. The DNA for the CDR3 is TGTGCCAGCAGCCGACAGGGAGTTTCCACTTATAGCAATCAGCCCCAGCATTTT. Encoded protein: CASSRQGVSTYSNQPQHF.

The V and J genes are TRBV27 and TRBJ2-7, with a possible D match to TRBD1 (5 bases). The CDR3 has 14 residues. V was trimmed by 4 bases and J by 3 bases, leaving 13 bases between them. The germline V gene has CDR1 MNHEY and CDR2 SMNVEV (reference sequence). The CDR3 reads CASSSVGDLYEQYF. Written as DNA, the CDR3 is TGTGCCAGCAGTTCGGTAGGGGATCTCTACGAGCAGTACTTC.

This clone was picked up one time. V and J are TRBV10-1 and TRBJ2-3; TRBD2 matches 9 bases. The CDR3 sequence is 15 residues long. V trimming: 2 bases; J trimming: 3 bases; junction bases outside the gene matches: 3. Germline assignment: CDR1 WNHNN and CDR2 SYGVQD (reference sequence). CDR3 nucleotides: TGCGCCAGCAGTGAGGCGGGAGGGTGGACAGATACGCAGTATTTT. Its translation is CASSEAGGWTDTQYF.

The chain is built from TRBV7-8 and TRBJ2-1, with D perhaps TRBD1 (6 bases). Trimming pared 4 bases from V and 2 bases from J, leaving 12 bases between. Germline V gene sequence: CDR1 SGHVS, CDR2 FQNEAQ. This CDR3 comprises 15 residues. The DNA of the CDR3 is TGTGCCAGCAGCTCGGACAGCCCACCCTACAATGAGCAGTTCTTC. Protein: CASSSDSPPYNEQFF.

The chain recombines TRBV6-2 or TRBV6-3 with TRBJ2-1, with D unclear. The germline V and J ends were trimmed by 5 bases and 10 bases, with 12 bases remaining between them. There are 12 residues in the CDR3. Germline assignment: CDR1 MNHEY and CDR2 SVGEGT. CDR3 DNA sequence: TGTGCCAGCAGTCACCCGTTACTAGAGCAGTTCTTC. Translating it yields CASSHPLLEQFF.

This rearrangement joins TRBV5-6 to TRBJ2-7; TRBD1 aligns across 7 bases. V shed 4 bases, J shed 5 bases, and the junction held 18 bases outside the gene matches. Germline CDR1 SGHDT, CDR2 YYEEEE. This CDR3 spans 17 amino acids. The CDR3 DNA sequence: TGTGCCAGCAGCCCGCCCAGGGTTGCGGGCCAGGGGGACGAGCAGTACTTC. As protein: CASSPPRVAGQGDEQYF. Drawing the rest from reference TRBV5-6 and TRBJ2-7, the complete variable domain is DAGVTQSPTHLIKTRGQQVTLRCSPKSGHDTVSWYQQALGQGPQFIFQYYEEEERQRGNFPDRFSGHQFPNYSSELNVNALLLGDSALYLCASSPPRVAGQGDEQYFGPGTRLTVT.